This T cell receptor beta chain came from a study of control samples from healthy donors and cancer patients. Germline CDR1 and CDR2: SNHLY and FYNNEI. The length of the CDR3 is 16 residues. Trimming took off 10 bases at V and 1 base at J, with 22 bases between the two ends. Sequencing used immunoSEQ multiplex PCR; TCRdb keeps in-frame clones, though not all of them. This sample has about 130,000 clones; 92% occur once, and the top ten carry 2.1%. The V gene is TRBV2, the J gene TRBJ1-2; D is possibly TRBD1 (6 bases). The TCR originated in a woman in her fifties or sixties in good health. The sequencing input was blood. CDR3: CATLGGGAADNYGYTF. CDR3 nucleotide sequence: TGTGCCACCCTGGGGGGGGGCGCAGCGGATAACTATGGCTACACCTTC.